This TCR beta chain was captured by sequencing in a study of regulatory T cells in long-lasting Graves disease. Overall study findings and caveats: What was studied was peripheral blood only, and not thyroid tissue. TRBV28, TRBJ1-2 and TRBJ2-5 were segments that persistent disease favored. The TCR repertoire of persistent Graves' patients was less diverse than that of newly diagnosed ones.

Time point meaning: persistent/refractory GD, antithyroid drugs over 5 years with positive TRAb. PBMC RNA was the source of the TCR library. The J segment lost 8 bases and the V segment lost 2 bases, leaving 3 bases of the junction unmatched. From germline, CDR1 is MNHEY and CDR2 SVGAGI. CDR3 length equals 13 residues. This clonotype was picked up many times. Its cognate antigen is unknown. The authors built TCR beta libraries using iRepertoire HTBI primers and Arm-PCR of CDR3 regions. Using its own MiXCR run on the multiplex PCR reads, TCRdb lists one record per CDR3 protein. The sample includes 350,000 to 500,000 distinct CDR3 sequences, roughly 23% of them seen just once.

The chain couples TRBV6-5 to TRBJ1-2, with 9 bases aligning to TRBD1. The TCR sequence derives from a female donor with Graves disease. The source was peripheral blood mononuclear cells (PBMCs), collected when the disease was refractory, from a patient treated with antithyroid drugs. The CDR3 DNA reads TGTGCCAGCAGTTACCGGGACAGGGAAGGCTACACCTTC. Residues: CASSYRDREGYTF.